Following are 26 T cell receptor beta chains from one sample sequenced in a study of memory CD4+ T cells and cytomegalovirus serostatus. Method: immunoSEQ multiplex PCR; TCRdb's copy keeps in-frame clones and lacks some. The data contain about 27,000 clones, about 80% of them singletons. Single viable CD3+CD4+CD8-CD45RO+ cells were sorted as the memory CD4+ T cells. The sequenced sample consisted of memory CD4+ T cells from blood. The receptors derive from an adult in good health and CMV-seronegative.

For the CDR3, the DNA is TGTGCCAGTAGTATTTCACAATATAGCAATCAGCCCCAGCATTTT. Amino acid sequence: CASSISQYSNQPQHF. This sequence joins TRBV19 and TRBJ1-5; D gene ambiguous. This CDR3 has 15 amino acids. Looked up from germline, CDR1 is LNHDA and CDR2 is SQIVND (reference sequence). Trimming shortened V by 3 bases and J by 0 bases, and 9 bases separated the two germline ends. Supplemented by reference TRBV19 and TRBJ1-5, the full variable domain reads DGGITQSPKYLFRKEGQNVTLSCEQNLNHDAMYWYRQDPGQGLRLIYYSQIVNDFQKGDIAEGYSVSREKKESFPLTVTSAQKNPTAFYLCASSISQYSNQPQHFGDGTRLSIL.

The chain recombines TRBV10-2 with TRBJ2-5; TRBD2 matches 15 bases. This CDR3 spans 17 amino acids. With V trimmed by 4 bases and J by 4 bases, 7 bases remained unmatched. Germline values: CDR1 WSHSY, CDR2 SAAADI. In nucleotides, the CDR3 is TGCGCCAGCAGTGGGCGACTGGGACTAGCGGGGGGAGAGACCCAGTACTTC. Its translation: CASSGRLGLAGGETQYF.

The genes are TRBV5-4 and TRBJ2-7; tentatively, D is TRBD1 (6 bases). The germline CDR1 and CDR2 sequences are SGHNT and YYREEE (reference sequence). Trimming removed 0 bases at V and 2 bases at J, with 12 bases between. The CDR3 is made up of 15 amino acids. CDR3 DNA: TGTGCCAGCAGCTTGGAGGTGACAGGCCCCTACGAGCAGTACTTC. Amino acid sequence: CASSLEVTGPYEQYF.

The V and J genes are TRBV9 and TRBJ2-1; TRBD2 aligns across 8 bases. From germline, CDR1 is SGDLS and CDR2 YYNGEE. The J segment lost 9 bases and the V segment lost 4 bases, leaving 9 bases of the junction unmatched. The CDR3 length is 14 residues. The DNA for the CDR3 is TGTGCCAGCAGCCCCACGGGAGGGGGGGGTGAGCAGTTCTTC. This encodes CASSPTGGGGEQFF. Filled out from reference TRBV9 and TRBJ2-1, the complete variable domain reads DSGVTQTPKHLITATGQRVTLRCSPRSGDLSVYWYQQSLDQGLQFLIQYYNGEERAKGNILERFSAQQFPDLHSELNLSSLELGDSALYFCASSPTGGGGEQFFGPGTRLTVL.

The chain uses TRBV2 and TRBJ1-4; maybe TRBD1 (6 bases). Germline CDR1 SNHLY, CDR2 FYNNEI. The V gene lost 9 bases and the J gene lost 6 bases, with 17 bases spanning the gap. CDR3 size: 14 residues. CDR3 residues: CASRRSGQDEKLFF. The CDR3 bases are TGTGCCAGTAGACGTTCGGGACAAGATGAAAAACTGTTTTTT.

J is TRBJ1-1 and V is TRBV9, with D hard to call. The CDR3 sequence is 15 residues long. CDR1 SGDLS and CDR2 YYNGEE come from the germline V gene. Trimming cost V 5 bases and J 0 bases, with 14 bases left between them. DNA of the CDR3: TGTGCCAGCAGTCCAGGAAGTTGGATGAACACTGAAGCTTTCTTT. Residues: CASSPGSWMNTEAFF.

The genes are TRBV11-1 and TRBJ2-7; maybe TRBD1 (6 bases). Germline V gene data show CDR1 as SGHAT and CDR2 as FQDESV (reference sequence). With 5 bases removed from V and 1 base from J, the gap between germline ends came to 18 bases. The CDR3 consists of 16 residues. CDR3 sequence reads: CASSNKSGQLSYEQYF. The CDR3, as DNA: TGTGCCAGCAGCAATAAGTCCGGACAGTTATCCTACGAGCAGTACTTC.

The CDR3 coding sequence is TGTGCCAGCAGTGACCGAGCTGGAGATGGCTACACCTTC. It yields the protein CASSDRAGDGYTF. The rearrangement joins TRBV6-4 to TRBJ1-2; the D is unclear. CDR3 length: 13 residues. V lost 2 bases, J lost 6 bases, and 10 bases lay in between. Germline CDR1 MRHNA, CDR2 SNTAGT.

V is TRBV6-5 and J is TRBJ1-1, with D unclear. The V and J ends lost 4 bases and 11 bases respectively, with 17 bases between them. The CDR3 contains 13 residues. Germline-derived CDR1 and CDR2 are MNHEY and SVGAGI. The CDR3 reads CASSSLGGRVAFF. Written as DNA, the CDR3 is TGTGCCAGCAGTTCCCTCGGAGGGCGGGTGGCTTTCTTT.

This clone was recorded only once. V usage is TRBV9 and J usage is TRBJ1-4; D is unresolved. Between the trimmed V and J ends, which lost 4 bases and 8 bases, there was a span of 9 bases. Looked up from germline, CDR1 is SGDLS and CDR2 is YYNGEE. The CDR3 length is 12 residues. The CDR3, as DNA: TGTGCCAGCAGCTTAAGCGGGGAAAAACTGTTTTTT. Protein product: CASSLSGEKLFF.

V usage is TRBV13 and J usage is TRBJ1-2, with a weak D call TRBD1 (6 bases). Germline values: CDR1 PRHDT, CDR2 FYEKMQ (reference sequence). This CDR3 is 15 amino acids long. V lost 5 bases to trimming and J lost 2 bases, with 15 bases between them. The CDR3 is CASSLPTGSNYGYTF. CDR3 DNA: TGTGCCAGCAGCCTCCCGACAGGTAGCAACTATGGCTACACCTTC. The full variable domain, in which reference TRBV13 and TRBJ1-2 provide the parts outside the CDR3, is AAGVIQSPRHLIKEKRETATLKCYPIPRHDTVYWYQQGPGQDPQFLISFYEKMQSDKGSIPDRFSAQQFSDYHSELNMSSLELGDSALYFCASSLPTGSNYGYTFGSGTRLTVV.

J is TRBJ1-2 and V is TRBV21-1. TRBV21-1 is classified as a pseudogene. This CDR3 region has 12 residues. CDR3: CASSKGNYGYTF. CDR3 bases: TGTGCCAGCAGCAAGGGGAACTATGGCTACACCTTC.

The CDR3 region is CASRQRHEAFF. As DNA, the CDR3 is TGTGCCAGCAGACAGAGACATGAAGCTTTCTTT. The rearrangement joins TRBV28 to TRBJ1-1; no reliable D call. Germline V CDR1 and CDR2: MDHEN, SYDVKM. The CDR3 spans 11 residues. The V and J ends lost 6 bases and 7 bases respectively, with 9 bases between them.

This chain uses TRBV7-8 with TRBJ2-5; 7 nucleotides match TRBD2. From germline, CDR1 is SGHVS and CDR2 FQNEAQ. The CDR3 is 15 residues long. The V gene end was trimmed by 4 bases and the J gene end by 1 base; junction bases not matched to a gene: 6. The CDR3 bases are TGTGCCAGCAGCTACAAGACTAGCTTCCAAGAGACCCAGTACTTC. This translates into CASSYKTSFQETQYF.

A single count supports this clone. The genes are TRBV19 and TRBJ2-2, with TRBD1 matching 7 bases. V was pared by 9 bases and J by 6 bases, with 10 bases of the junction left unmatched. CDR3 length: 14 residues. The germline gives CDR1 LNHDA, CDR2 SQIVND (reference sequence). Here the CDR3 DNA reads TGTGCCAGCCAAACAGGGGTAGGGTCCGGGGAGCTGTTTTTT. Amino acid sequence: CASQTGVGSGELFF. The full variable domain, rest sourced from reference TRBV19 and TRBJ2-2, is DGGITQSPKYLFRKEGQNVTLSCEQNLNHDAMYWYRQDPGQGLRLIYYSQIVNDFQKGDIAEGYSVSREKKESFPLTVTSAQKNPTAFYLCASQTGVGSGELFFGEGSRLTVL.

This chain joins TRBV2 and TRBJ1-2; the match to TRBD1 covers 9 bases. V lost 2 bases and J lost 7; bases outside the gene matches: 8. The V gene's germline CDR1 is SNHLY and CDR2 FYNNEI. This CDR3 spans 15 amino acids. The CDR3, as DNA: TGTGCCAGCAGTGAAATACAGGGGGCAATTGGTGGCTACACCTTC. It yields the protein CASSEIQGAIGGYTF.

The chain carries TRBV6-1 and TRBJ1-1, with 9 bases aligning to TRBD1. The CDR3 contains 14 residues. Germline CDR1 is MNHNS and CDR2 is SASEGT. Germline trimming cut 4 bases from V and 5 bases from J; bases unmatched to any gene: 5. CDR3 nucleotide sequence: TGTGCCAGCAGTGGAGACAGGGGGAGGACTGAAGCTTTCTTT. It encodes CASSGDRGRTEAFF.

This clone has just one count. The V call is TRBV6-1, the J call TRBJ2-2; no clear D. The length of the CDR3 is 14 residues. Trimming removed 2 bases from V and 1 base from J, with 5 bases in between. CDR1 is MNHNS, CDR2 SASEGT, per germline. As DNA, the CDR3 is TGTGCCAGCAGTGAACAGTTGAACACCGGGGAGCTGTTTTTT. This codes for CASSEQLNTGELFF.

The chain recombines TRBV19 with TRBJ1-1; a weak D match, TRBD1 (5 bases). V shed 7 bases and J shed 5 bases, with 17 bases lying between them. Germline V gene lookup returns CDR1 LNHDA and CDR2 SQIVND (reference sequence). This CDR3 spans 14 amino acids. For the CDR3, the DNA is TGTGCCAGTACCTCGCCCTATCGGGGGACTGAAGCTTTCTTT. Translated: CASTSPYRGTEAFF.

CDR3 in DNA: TGTGCCAGCAGCTTAATAACAGCCACAGATACGCAGTATTTT. Its translation is CASSLITATDTQYF. The chain recombines TRBV7-2 with TRBJ2-3; D gene ambiguous. The CDR3 runs to 14 residues. Germline V gene sequence: CDR1 SGHTA, CDR2 FQGNSA. The V end was cut by 2 bases, the J end by 2 bases, with 8 bases between.

The chain employs TRBV7-8 and TRBJ2-2; 10 nucleotides match TRBD2. This CDR3 comprises 15 residues. The V gene end was trimmed by 5 bases and the J gene end by 7 bases; junction bases not matched to a gene: 7. Per germline, CDR1 SGHVS and CDR2 FQNEAQ. The DNA of the CDR3 is TGTGCCAGCAGCCGAAGCGGGGGGGCCGGCGGGGAGCTGTTTTTT. It encodes CASSRSGGAGGELFF.

The V gene is TRBV7-2, the J gene TRBJ2-2; the match to TRBD1 covers 7 bases. The trim removed 5 bases at V and 4 bases at J, leaving 10 bases unmatched. The CDR3 sequence is 16 residues long. Germline V gives CDR1 SGHTA, CDR2 FQGNSA. CDR3 bases: TGTGCCAGCAGCCTCAGACAGGGTTCTAGCACCGGGGAGCTGTTTTTT. Encoded protein: CASSLRQGSSTGELFF.

The rearrangement uses TRBV5-5 and TRBJ2-3; D not resolved. The germline gives CDR1 SGHKS, CDR2 YYEKEE (reference sequence). V dropped 0 bases and J dropped 6 bases, with 11 bases sitting between them. This CDR3 comprises 14 residues. The CDR3 nucleotides are TGTGCCAGCAGCTTGGCTGGCTACCCCGATACGCAGTATTTT. Its translation: CASSLAGYPDTQYF.

V usage is TRBV4-1 and J usage is TRBJ1-6, with D possibly matching TRBD1 (5 bases). This CDR3 is built from 16 residues. V lost 0 bases and J lost 8, with 14 bases in between. Germline values: CDR1 MGHRA, CDR2 YSYEKL. CDR3: CASSQEVWGRDSPLHF. DNA for the CDR3: TGCGCCAGCAGCCAAGAGGTGTGGGGGAGAGATTCACCCCTCCACTTT.

This clone was seen a single time. The chain joins TRBV27 to TRBJ2-7; 7 bases map to TRBD1. With V trimmed by 6 bases and J by 2 bases, 7 bases remained unmatched. Germline CDR1 reads MNHEY; CDR2 reads SMNVEV (reference sequence). The length of the CDR3 is 14 residues. CDR3 bases: TGTGCCAGCAGCCTCCGACAGGGTACCTACGAGCAGTACTTC. Translating gives CASSLRQGTYEQYF.

The gene calls are TRBV10-2 and TRBJ1-3; D may be TRBD1 (5 bases). Trimming took 3 bases from V and 7 from J, leaving 10 bases between them. CDR1 is WSHSY, CDR2 SAAADI, per germline. The CDR3 has 13 amino acids. CDR3 region: CASSDPGKNTIYF. The CDR3 DNA sequence: TGCGCCAGCAGTGATCCAGGGAAGAACACCATATATTTT.